Each of the 17 T cell receptor beta chains below was sequenced from the same sample in a study of response to subunit inactivated influenza vaccine. MiXCR was run by TCRdb on the RT-PCR reads, yielding one entry per CDR3 protein. The table records some 540,000 distinct CDR3 sequences, roughly 25% of them present only once. These data were also filed under a second study, of T cells expressing NK-cell markers. That study adds: As the method of synthesis, 5'RACE template switching with UMIs yielded TCR beta cDNA.

Sequenced material: CD4+ T cells sorted from PBMCs, taken about 11 days after vaccination. The source of these receptors is a man aged 45 to 65 who received an inactivated influenza vaccine.

The chain is built from TRBV5-1 and TRBJ2-1; 12 bases are a match to TRBD2. The germline V gene encodes CDR1 SGHRS and CDR2 YFSETQ. With V trimmed by 3 bases and J by 5 bases, 6 bases remained unmatched. CDR3 length equals 16 residues. The CDR3 region has the DNA TGCGCCAGCAGCTCGGCCCGGACTAGCGGGGACAATGAGCAGTTCTTC. Amino acids: CASSSARTSGDNEQFF.

This sequence joins TRBV24-1 and TRBJ2-3; 9 nucleotides align to TRBD2. This CDR3 region has 17 residues. The V segment lost 5 bases and the J segment 1 base; nucleotides outside the gene matches: 9. Germline CDR1 and CDR2: KGHDR and SFDVKD. This CDR3 reads CATSGREGQRGTDTQYF. The CDR3 nucleotides are TGTGCCACCAGTGGGCGGGAGGGCCAGAGGGGCACAGATACGCAGTATTTT.

This clonotype was detected only a few times. This chain connects TRBV5-1 to TRBJ2-7, with TRBD2 matching 14 bases. V shed 4 bases, J shed 8 bases, and the junction held 5 bases outside the gene matches. The CDR3 sequence is 14 residues long. Germline CDR1 reads SGHRS; CDR2 reads YFSETQ. For the CDR3, the DNA is TGCGCCAGCAGCCCGGGACTAGCGGGAGCTCAGCAGTACTTC. Amino acid sequence: CASSPGLAGAQQYF.

The chain recombines TRBV6-2 or TRBV6-3 with TRBJ2-2, with D perhaps TRBD1 or TRBD2 (6 bases each). Per the germline V gene, CDR1 is MNHEY and CDR2 is SVGEGT. Trimming cost V 4 bases and J 5 bases, with 11 bases left between them. The CDR3 has 14 residues. In nucleotides, the CDR3 is TGTGCCAGCAGTTCCTCGGGGGCTACCGGGGAGCTGTTTTTT. Translation: CASSSSGATGELFF.

This sequence joins TRBV5-8 and TRBJ2-1, with D possibly matching TRBD1 (8 bases). Trimming left V 3 bases short and J 7 bases short, with 17 bases between. The V gene's germline CDR1 is SGHTS and CDR2 YDEGEE. The CDR3 spans 15 residues. The chain's CDR3 is CASSSRQGRGNEQFF. CDR3 sequence (DNA): TGTGCCAGCAGCTCAAGACAGGGGCGGGGGAATGAGCAGTTCTTC. The variable domain in full, with the rest retrieved from reference TRBV5-8 and TRBJ2-1, is EAGVTQSPTHLIKTRGQQATLRCSPISGHTSVYWYQQALGLGLQFLLWYDEGEERNRGNFPPRFSGRQFPNYSSELNVNALELEDSALYLCASSSRQGRGNEQFFGPGTRLTVL.

The chain uses TRBV2 and TRBJ2-7, with 8 bases matching TRBD2. Germline V CDR1 and CDR2: SNHLY, FYNNEI. CDR3 length equals 14 residues. V shed 4 bases, J shed 3 bases, and the junction held 5 bases outside the gene matches. CDR3 loop: CASSVDSGNYEQYF. The DNA for the CDR3 is TGTGCCAGCAGTGTGGATAGCGGGAACTACGAGCAGTACTTC.

This clonotype occurred a few times. CDR3 nucleotides: TGTGCCAGCAGCCAGACAGGGTATGGCTACACCTTC. It encodes CASSQTGYGYTF. The chain carries TRBV5-4 and TRBJ1-2; 7 bases are a match to TRBD1. Germline V gene lookup returns CDR1 SGHNT and CDR2 YYREEE (reference sequence). The junction had 2 bases not matched to a gene; V was cut back by 4 bases and J by 5 bases. The CDR3 loop spans 12 amino acids.

This clonotype was seen a handful of times. The chain has TRBV24-1 and TRBJ2-1, with 7 bases aligning to TRBD2. This CDR3 contains 17 residues. Germline V gene lookup returns CDR1 KGHDR and CDR2 SFDVKD. V trimming: 5 bases; J trimming: 0 bases; junction bases outside the gene matches: 9. CDR3 in DNA: TGTGCCACCAGTGGCTGGAAGCGGGGAAGCTCCTACAATGAGCAGTTCTTC. It specifies CATSGWKRGSSYNEQFF.

The rearrangement joins TRBV6-2 or TRBV6-3 to TRBJ2-4; D is unresolved. The germline V and J ends were trimmed by 2 bases and 0 bases, with 11 bases remaining between them. Looked up from germline, CDR1 is MNHEY and CDR2 is SVGEGT. The CDR3 is made up of 16 amino acids. The CDR3 spells CASSYGPDPAKNIQYF. The CDR3 coding sequence is TGTGCCAGCAGTTACGGACCCGATCCAGCCAAAAACATTCAGTACTTC.

This clonotype occurred a few times. V and J are TRBV2 and TRBJ2-7; D is perhaps TRBD1 or TRBD2 (5 bases each). Germline V CDR1 and CDR2: SNHLY, FYNNEI. Trimming stripped 4 bases from V and 6 bases from J, with 13 bases between. The CDR3 has 13 amino acids. This CDR3 reads CASSARGGSEQYF. The CDR3 nucleotides read TGTGCCAGCAGTGCACGTGGGGGTAGCGAGCAGTACTTC.

The chain uses TRBV15 and TRBJ2-5; D is possibly TRBD2 (6 bases). In germline, CDR1 is LNHNV, CDR2 YYDKDF (reference sequence). V was cut by 3 bases and J by 1 base, with 15 bases left in between. This CDR3 is 16 amino acids long. In DNA, the CDR3 is TGTGCCACCAGCAGGGGGGTAGCGGAGGGCCAAGAGACCCAGTACTTC. Protein sequence: CATSRGVAEGQETQYF. Combining the CDR3 with reference TRBV15 and TRBJ2-5 gives the whole variable domain DAMVIQNPRYQVTQFGKPVTLSCSQTLNHNVMYWYQQKSSQAPKLLFHYYDKDFNNEADTPDNFQSRRPNTSFCFLDIRSPGLGDTAMYLCATSRGVAEGQETQYFGPGTRLLVL.

J is TRBJ1-1 and V is TRBV6-2 or TRBV6-3; D perhaps matches TRBD1 (6 bases). V lost 7 bases to trimming and J lost 3 bases, with 15 bases between them. The CDR3 is made up of 14 amino acids. Looked up from germline, CDR1 is MNHEY and CDR2 is SVGEGT. In DNA, the CDR3 is TGTGCCAGCAACTGGCAGGGGTGGCACACTGAAGCTTTCTTT. Its protein product is CASNWQGWHTEAFF.

A few counts support this clonotype. The chain recombines TRBV2 with TRBJ2-3; the match to TRBD1 covers 8 bases. Germline assignment: CDR1 SNHLY and CDR2 FYNNEI. V dropped 6 bases and J dropped 4; count of bases not matched to a gene: 9. The CDR3 runs 15 residues. CDR3 residues: CASRQRVTGADTQYF. CDR3 DNA: TGTGCCAGCAGACAACGGGTGACAGGGGCAGATACGCAGTATTTT.

This clonotype has more than one count but fewer than ten. The CDR3 region is CASSSGQVVGQPQHF. CDR3 DNA: TGTGCCAGCAGCTCAGGACAGGTGGTGGGTCAGCCCCAGCATTTT. The chain couples TRBV6-1 to TRBJ1-5, with 7 nucleotides matching TRBD1. The CDR3 runs 15 residues. The J segment lost 6 bases and the V segment lost 6 bases, leaving 11 bases of the junction unmatched. Looked up from germline, CDR1 is MNHNS and CDR2 is SASEGT.

J is TRBJ2-3 and V is TRBV19; 8 nucleotides line up with TRBD1. V gave up 3 bases and J gave up 2 bases; unmatched junction bases: 4. The CDR3 totals 15 residues. From germline, CDR1 is LNHDA and CDR2 SQIVND (reference sequence). The CDR3 protein is CASSMQGANTDTQYF. CDR3 nucleotides: TGTGCCAGTAGTATGCAGGGGGCAAACACAGATACGCAGTATTTT.

This clonotype occurred a few times. V usage is TRBV5-1 and J usage is TRBJ2-3, with D possibly called TRBD1 or TRBD2 (5 bases each). Per germline, CDR1 SGHRS and CDR2 YFSETQ. The V end was cut by 7 bases, the J end by 0 bases, with 15 bases between. This CDR3 is built from 15 residues. DNA of the CDR3: TGCGCCAGCCGAGGGACCGGGCAAAGCACAGATACGCAGTATTTT. Residues: CASRGTGQSTDTQYF.

The J gene is TRBJ1-1, the V gene TRBV20-1; the match to TRBD1 covers 9 bases. Per the germline V gene, CDR1 is DFQATT and CDR2 is SNEGSKA (reference sequence). The CDR3 consists of 14 residues. J lost 5 bases, V lost 4 bases, and 8 bases had no gene match. CDR3 sequence (DNA): TGCAGTGCTAACCCGACAGGGGGTTGGACTGAAGCTTTCTTT. Translated, it gives CSANPTGGWTEAFF.